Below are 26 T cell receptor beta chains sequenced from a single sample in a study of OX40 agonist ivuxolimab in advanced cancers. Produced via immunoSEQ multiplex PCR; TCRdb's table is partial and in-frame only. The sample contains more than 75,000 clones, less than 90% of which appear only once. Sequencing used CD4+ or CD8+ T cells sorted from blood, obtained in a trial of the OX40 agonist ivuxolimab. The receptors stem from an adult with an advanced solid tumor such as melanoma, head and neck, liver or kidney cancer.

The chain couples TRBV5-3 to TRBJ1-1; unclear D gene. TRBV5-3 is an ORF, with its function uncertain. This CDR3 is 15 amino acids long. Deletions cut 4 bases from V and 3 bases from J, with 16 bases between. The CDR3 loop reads CARSPGGGLDTEAFF. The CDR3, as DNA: TGTGCCAGAAGCCCTGGTGGAGGGTTGGACACTGAAGCTTTCTTT.

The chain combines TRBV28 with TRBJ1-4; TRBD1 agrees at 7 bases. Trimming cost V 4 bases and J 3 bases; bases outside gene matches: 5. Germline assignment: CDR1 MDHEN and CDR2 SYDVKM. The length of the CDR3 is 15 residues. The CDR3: CASSSGQAANEKLFF. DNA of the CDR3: TGTGCCAGCAGTTCCGGACAGGCAGCTAATGAAAAACTGTTTTTT.

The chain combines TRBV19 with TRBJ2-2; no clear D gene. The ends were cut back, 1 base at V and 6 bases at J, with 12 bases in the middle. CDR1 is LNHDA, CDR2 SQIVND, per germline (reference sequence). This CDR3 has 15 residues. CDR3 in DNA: TGTGCCAGTAGTATAGTACCGCTAGAATCCGGGGAGCTGTTTTTT. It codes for CASSIVPLESGELFF.

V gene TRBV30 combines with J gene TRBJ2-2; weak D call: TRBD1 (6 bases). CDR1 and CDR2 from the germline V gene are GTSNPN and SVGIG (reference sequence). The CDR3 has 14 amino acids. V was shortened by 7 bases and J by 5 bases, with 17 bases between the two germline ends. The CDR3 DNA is TGTGCCTCCCCAGGGGCAGCTTTAACCGGGGAGCTGTTTTTT. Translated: CASPGAALTGELFF.

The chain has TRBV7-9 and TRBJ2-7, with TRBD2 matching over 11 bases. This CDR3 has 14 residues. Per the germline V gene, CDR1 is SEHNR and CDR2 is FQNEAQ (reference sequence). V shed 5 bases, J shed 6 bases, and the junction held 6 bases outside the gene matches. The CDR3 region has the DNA TGTGCCAGCAGCCATAGCGGGAGGGGGAGCGAGCAGTACTTC. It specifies CASSHSGRGSEQYF.

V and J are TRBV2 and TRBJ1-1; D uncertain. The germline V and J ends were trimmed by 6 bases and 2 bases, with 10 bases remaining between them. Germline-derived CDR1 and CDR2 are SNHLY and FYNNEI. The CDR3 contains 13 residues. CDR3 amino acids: CASRLDVNTEAFF. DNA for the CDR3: TGTGCCAGCAGGTTGGACGTAAACACTGAAGCTTTCTTT.

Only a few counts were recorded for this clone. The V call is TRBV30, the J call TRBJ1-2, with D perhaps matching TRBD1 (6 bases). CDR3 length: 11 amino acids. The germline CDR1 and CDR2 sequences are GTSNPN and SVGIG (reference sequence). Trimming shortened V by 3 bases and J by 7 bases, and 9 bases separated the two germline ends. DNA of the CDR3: TGTGCCTGGAGCTTACAGGGTGGCTACACCTTC. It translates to CAWSLQGGYTF.

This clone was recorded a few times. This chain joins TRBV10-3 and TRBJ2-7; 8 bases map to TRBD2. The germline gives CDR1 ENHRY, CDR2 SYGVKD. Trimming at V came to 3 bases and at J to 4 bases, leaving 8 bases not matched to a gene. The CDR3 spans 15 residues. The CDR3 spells CAISDASGFSYEQYF. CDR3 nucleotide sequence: TGTGCCATCAGTGACGCTAGCGGGTTTTCGTACGAGCAGTACTTC.

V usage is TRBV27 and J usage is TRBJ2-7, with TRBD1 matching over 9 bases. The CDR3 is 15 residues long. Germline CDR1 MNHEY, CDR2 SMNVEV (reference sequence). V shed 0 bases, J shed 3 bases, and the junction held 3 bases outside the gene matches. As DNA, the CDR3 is TGTGCCAGCAGTTTATCGACAGGGGGAGGCTACGAGCAGTACTTC. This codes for CASSLSTGGGYEQYF.

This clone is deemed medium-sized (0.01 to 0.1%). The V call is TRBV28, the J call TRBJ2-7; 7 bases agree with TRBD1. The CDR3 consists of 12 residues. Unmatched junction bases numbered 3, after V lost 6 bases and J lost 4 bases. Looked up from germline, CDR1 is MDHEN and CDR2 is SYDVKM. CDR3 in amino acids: CASRSTGYEQYF. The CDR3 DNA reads TGTGCCAGCAGATCGACAGGGTACGAGCAGTACTTC. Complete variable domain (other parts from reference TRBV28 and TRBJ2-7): DVKVTQSSRYLVKRTGEKVFLECVQDMDHENMFWYRQDPGLGLRLIYFSYDVKMKEKGDIPEGYSVSREKKERFSLILESASTNQTSMYLCASRSTGYEQYFGPGTRLTVT.

CDR3 protein: CASSLADSGFLGANVLTF. The CDR3 nucleotides read TGCGCCAGCAGCTTGGCTGATTCGGGTTTTCTGGGGGCCAACGTCCTGACTTTC. V is TRBV5-1 and J is TRBJ2-6; D unclear. V lost 0 bases and J 4 bases, leaving 17 bases between the germline ends. This CDR3 spans 18 amino acids. Germline lookup yields CDR1 SGHRS and CDR2 YFSETQ.

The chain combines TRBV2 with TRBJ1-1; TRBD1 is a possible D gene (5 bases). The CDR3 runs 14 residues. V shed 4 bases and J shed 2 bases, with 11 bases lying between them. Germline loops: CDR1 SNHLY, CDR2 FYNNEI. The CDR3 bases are TGTGCCAGCAGTGGCATGAGGGACAACACTGAAGCTTTCTTT. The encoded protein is CASSGMRDNTEAFF.

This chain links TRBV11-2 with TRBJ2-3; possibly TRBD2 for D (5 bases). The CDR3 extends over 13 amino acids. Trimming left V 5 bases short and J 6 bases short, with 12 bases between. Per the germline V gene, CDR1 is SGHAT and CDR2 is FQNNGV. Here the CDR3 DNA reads TGTGCCAGCAGCCCGGGGTCGACCGATACGCAGTATTTT. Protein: CASSPGSTDTQYF. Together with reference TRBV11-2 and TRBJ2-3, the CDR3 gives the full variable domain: EAGVAQSPRYKIIEKRQSVAFWCNPISGHATLYWYQQILGQGPKLLIQFQNNGVVDDSQLPKDRFSAERLKGVDSTLKIQPAKLEDSAVYLCASSPGSTDTQYFGPGTRLTVL.

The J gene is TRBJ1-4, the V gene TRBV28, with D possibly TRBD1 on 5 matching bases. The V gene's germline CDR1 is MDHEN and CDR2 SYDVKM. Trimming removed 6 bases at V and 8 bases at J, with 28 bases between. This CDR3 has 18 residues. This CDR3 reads CASSPGLTGPSPREKLFF. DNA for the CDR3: TGTGCCAGCAGCCCAGGTCTTACGGGACCCAGCCCGCGGGAAAAACTGTTTTTT.

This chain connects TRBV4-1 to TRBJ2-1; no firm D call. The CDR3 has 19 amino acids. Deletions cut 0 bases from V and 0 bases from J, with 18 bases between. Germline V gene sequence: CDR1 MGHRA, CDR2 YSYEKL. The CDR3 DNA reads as TGCGCCAGCAGCCAAGAGCCGAGGAGCTTACGGGTCTCCTACAATGAGCAGTTCTTC. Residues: CASSQEPRSLRVSYNEQFF.

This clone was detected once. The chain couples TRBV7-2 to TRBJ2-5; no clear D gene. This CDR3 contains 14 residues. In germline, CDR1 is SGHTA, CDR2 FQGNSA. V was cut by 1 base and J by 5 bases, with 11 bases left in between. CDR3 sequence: CASSLGSLSETQYF. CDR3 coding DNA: TGTGCCAGCAGCTTAGGAAGTCTCTCGGAGACCCAGTACTTC.

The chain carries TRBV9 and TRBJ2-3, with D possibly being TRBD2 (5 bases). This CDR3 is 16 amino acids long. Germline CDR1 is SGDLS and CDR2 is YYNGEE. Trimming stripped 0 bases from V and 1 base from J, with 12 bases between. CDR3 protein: CASSVEGAARTDTQYF. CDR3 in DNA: TGTGCCAGCAGCGTAGAAGGAGCGGCACGCACAGATACGCAGTATTTT.

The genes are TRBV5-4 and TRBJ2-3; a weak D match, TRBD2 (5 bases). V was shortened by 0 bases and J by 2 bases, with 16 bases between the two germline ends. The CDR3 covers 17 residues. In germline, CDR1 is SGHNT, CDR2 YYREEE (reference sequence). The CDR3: CASSLGSLAPLTDTQYF. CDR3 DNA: TGTGCCAGCAGCTTGGGATCCCTAGCCCCACTCACAGATACGCAGTATTTT.

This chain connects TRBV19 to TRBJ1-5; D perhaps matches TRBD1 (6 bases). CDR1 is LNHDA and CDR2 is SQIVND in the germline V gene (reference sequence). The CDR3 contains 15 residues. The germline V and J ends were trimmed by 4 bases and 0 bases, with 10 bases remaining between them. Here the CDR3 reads CASSRTVNSNQPQHF. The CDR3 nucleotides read TGTGCCAGTAGTAGGACAGTTAATAGCAATCAGCCCCAGCATTTT.

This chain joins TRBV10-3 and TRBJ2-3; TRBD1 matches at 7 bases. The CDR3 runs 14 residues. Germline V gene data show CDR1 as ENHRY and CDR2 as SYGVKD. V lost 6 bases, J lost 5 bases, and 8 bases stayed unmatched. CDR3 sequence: CAIRKQGLGDTQYF. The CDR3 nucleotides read TGTGCCATCAGAAAACAGGGGCTCGGAGATACGCAGTATTTT.

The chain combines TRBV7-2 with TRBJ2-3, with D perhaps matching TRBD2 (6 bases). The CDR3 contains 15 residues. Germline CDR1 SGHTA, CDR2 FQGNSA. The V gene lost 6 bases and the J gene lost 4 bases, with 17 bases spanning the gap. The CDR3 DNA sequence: TGTGCCAGCAGTCTGATGGGAGAGCGGGCAGATACGCAGTATTTT. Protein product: CASSLMGERADTQYF.

The CDR3 DNA follows: TGTGCCAGTGCAGTCCGCAGAGGAGATCAGCCCCAGCATTTT. Residues: CASAVRRGDQPQHF. This chain joins TRBV7-2 and TRBJ1-5, with D uncertain. This CDR3 comprises 14 residues. CDR1 is SGHTA, CDR2 FQGNSA, per germline. Trimming shortened V by 9 bases and J by 5 bases, and 17 bases separated the two germline ends.

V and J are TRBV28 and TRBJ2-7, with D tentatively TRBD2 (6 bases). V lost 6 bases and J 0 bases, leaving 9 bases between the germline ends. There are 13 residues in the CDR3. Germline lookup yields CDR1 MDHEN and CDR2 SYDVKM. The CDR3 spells CASSQGLSYEQYF. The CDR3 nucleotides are TGTGCCAGCAGCCAGGGACTCTCCTACGAGCAGTACTTC. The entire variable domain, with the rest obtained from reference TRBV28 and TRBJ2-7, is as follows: DVKVTQSSRYLVKRTGEKVFLECVQDMDHENMFWYRQDPGLGLRLIYFSYDVKMKEKGDIPEGYSVSREKKERFSLILESASTNQTSMYLCASSQGLSYEQYFGPGTRLTVT.

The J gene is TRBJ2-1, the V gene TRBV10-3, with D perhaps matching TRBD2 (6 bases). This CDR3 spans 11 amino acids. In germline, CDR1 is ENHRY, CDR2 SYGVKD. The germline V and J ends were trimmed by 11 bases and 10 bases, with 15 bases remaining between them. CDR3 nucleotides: TGTGCCGCCCGGGACTTCATGGAGCAGTTCTTC. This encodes CAARDFMEQFF.

The CDR3 DNA sequence: TGCGCCAGCAGCCAATCTTTCGGAAGCACAGATACGCAGTATTTT. Its protein product is CASSQSFGSTDTQYF. The chain links TRBV4-3 to TRBJ2-3; D gene uncertain. CDR3 length: 15 amino acids. The germline V and J ends were trimmed by 2 bases and 0 bases, with 9 bases remaining between them. The germline V gene has CDR1 LGHNA and CDR2 YSLEER.

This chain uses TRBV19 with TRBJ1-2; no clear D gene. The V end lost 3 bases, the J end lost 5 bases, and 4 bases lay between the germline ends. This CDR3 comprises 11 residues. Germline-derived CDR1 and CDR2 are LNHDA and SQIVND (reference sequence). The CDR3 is CASSMEYGYTF. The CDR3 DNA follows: TGTGCCAGTAGTATGGAGTATGGCTACACCTTC.